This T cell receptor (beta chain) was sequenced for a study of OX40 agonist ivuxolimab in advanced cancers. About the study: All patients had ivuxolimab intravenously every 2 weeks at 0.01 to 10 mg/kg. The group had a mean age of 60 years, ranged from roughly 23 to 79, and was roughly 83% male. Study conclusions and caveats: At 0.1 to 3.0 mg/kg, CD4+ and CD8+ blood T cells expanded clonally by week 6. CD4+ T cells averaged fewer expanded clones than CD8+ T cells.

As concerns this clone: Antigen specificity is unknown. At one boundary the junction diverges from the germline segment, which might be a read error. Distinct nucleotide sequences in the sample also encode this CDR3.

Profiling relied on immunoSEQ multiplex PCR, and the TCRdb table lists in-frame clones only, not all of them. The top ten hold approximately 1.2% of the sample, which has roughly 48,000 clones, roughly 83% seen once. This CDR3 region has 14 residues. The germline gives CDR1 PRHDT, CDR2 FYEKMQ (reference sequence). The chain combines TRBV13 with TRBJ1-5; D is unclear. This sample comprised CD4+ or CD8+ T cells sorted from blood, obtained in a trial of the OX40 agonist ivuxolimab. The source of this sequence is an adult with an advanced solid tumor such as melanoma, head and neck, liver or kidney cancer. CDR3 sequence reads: CASSFPLRHQPQHF. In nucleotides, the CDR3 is TGCGCCAGCAGCTTTCCGCTCCGACATCAGCCCCAGCATTTT.